This T cell receptor (beta chain) was documented in a study of T cell responses to AZD1222 COVID-19 vaccine. Study details: Pooling covered second doses at about 4 or about 12 weeks.

With V trimmed by 8 bases and J by 1 base, 2 bases remained unmatched. The CDR3 is 13 residues long. The germline CDR1 and CDR2 sequences are MGHDK and SYGVNS. This clone is a singleton in its sample. Profiling relied on immunoSEQ multiplex PCR, and the TCRdb table lists in-frame clones only, not all of them. The sample consists of roughly 120,000 clones, approximately 90% of them appearing once. The sequences come from peripheral blood, collected on day 0 of AZD1222 vaccination. V and J are TRBV25-1 and TRBJ1-1; the match to TRBD1 covers 9 bases. The TCR was taken from an adult in good health. The CDR3 spells CASLDRGNTEAFF. The CDR3 DNA is TGTGCCAGCCTGGACAGGGGGAACACTGAAGCTTTCTTT.